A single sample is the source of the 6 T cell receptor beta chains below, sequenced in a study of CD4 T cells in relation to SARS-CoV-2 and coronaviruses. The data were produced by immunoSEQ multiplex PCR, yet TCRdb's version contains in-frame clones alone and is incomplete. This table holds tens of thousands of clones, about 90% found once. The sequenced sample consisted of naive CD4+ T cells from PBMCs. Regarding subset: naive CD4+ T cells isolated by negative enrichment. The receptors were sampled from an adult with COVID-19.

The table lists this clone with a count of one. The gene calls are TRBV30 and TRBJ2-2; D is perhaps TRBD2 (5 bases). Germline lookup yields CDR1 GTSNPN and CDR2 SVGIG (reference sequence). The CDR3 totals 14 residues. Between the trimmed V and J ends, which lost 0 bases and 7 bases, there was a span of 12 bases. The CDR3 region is CAWSVLRDSGELFF. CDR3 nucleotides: TGTGCCTGGAGTGTACTCCGGGATAGCGGGGAGCTGTTTTTT.

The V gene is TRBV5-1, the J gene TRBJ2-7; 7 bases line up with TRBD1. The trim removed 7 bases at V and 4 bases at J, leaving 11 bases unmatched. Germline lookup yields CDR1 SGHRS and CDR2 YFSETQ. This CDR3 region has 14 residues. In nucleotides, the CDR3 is TGCGCCAGCCAGCCGGGACAGAGACTATACGAGCAGTACTTC. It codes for CASQPGQRLYEQYF.

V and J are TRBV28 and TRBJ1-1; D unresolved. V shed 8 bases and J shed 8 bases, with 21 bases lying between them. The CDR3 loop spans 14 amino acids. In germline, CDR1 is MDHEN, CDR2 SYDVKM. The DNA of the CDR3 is TGTGCCAGCGGAAACAGTGGTGAAACCTGGGAAGCTTTCTTT. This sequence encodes CASGNSGETWEAFF.

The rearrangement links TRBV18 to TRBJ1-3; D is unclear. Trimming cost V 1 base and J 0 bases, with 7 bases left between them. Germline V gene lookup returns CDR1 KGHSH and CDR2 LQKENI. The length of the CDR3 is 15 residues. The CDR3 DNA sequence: TGTGCCAGCTCACCACAATCACGCTCTGGAAACACCATATATTTT. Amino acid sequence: CASSPQSRSGNTIYF.

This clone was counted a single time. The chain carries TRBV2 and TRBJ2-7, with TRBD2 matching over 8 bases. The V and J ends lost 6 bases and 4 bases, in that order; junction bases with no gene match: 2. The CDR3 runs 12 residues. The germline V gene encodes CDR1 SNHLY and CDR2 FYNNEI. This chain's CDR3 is CASRAGGYEQYF. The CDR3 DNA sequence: TGTGCCAGCAGGGCGGGAGGATACGAGCAGTACTTC.

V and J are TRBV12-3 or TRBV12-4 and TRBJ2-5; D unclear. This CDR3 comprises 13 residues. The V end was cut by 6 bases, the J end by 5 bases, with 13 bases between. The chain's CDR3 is CASSPFVVETQYF. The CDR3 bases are TGTGCCAGCAGCCCTTTTGTGGTCGAGACCCAGTACTTC.